Presented here are 14 T cell receptor beta chains from one specimen sequenced in a study of cytomegalovirus exposure and HLA in healthy donors. This PCR relied on a set of 60 Vbeta primers and 13 Jbeta primers. The assay was immunoSEQ multiplex PCR, and TCRdb's table has in-frame clones only and misses some. The profile shows 100,000 to 150,000 clones, 80% to 85% of them singletons. The specimen sequenced was PBMCs. Receptors were obtained from a human donor in good health.

The chain carries TRBV18 and TRBJ1-2; unclear D gene. Germline CDR1 KGHSH, CDR2 LQKENI. The CDR3 loop spans 15 amino acids. V lost 0 bases to trimming and J lost 8 bases, with 16 bases between them. The CDR3 nucleotides read TGTGCCAGCTCACCACCGGCGGGAGGGCCGTTGGGCTACACCTTC. Protein sequence: CASSPPAGGPLGYTF.

This clone occurred once. V gene TRBV18 combines with J gene TRBJ2-6, with unresolved D. From germline, CDR1 is KGHSH and CDR2 LQKENI. This CDR3 is 16 amino acids long. The V end was cut by 1 base, the J end by 2 bases, with 9 bases between. CDR3 sequence reads: CASSPLGYPGANVLTF. Written as DNA, the CDR3 is TGTGCCAGCTCACCACTCGGGTATCCTGGGGCCAACGTCCTGACTTTC.

The rearrangement links TRBV9 to TRBJ1-3; maybe TRBD1 (5 bases). Germline assignment: CDR1 SGDLS and CDR2 YYNGEE. Deletions cut 0 bases from V and 4 bases from J, with 11 bases between. This CDR3 is built from 15 residues. CDR3 sequence: CASSVGGATGNTIYF. The CDR3 coding sequence is TGTGCCAGCAGCGTAGGGGGCGCGACCGGAAACACCATATATTTT.

This clone has more than one count but fewer than ten. V gene TRBV28 combines with J gene TRBJ1-1, with a tentative D call TRBD1 (5 bases). CDR1 is MDHEN, CDR2 SYDVKM, per germline. Trimming left V 8 bases short and J 1 base short, with 11 bases between. This CDR3 region has 13 residues. In DNA, the CDR3 is TGTGCCAGCGGCGGGGGACGGAACACTGAAGCTTTCTTT. This gives the protein CASGGGRNTEAFF. Drawing the rest from reference TRBV28 and TRBJ1-1, the complete variable domain is DVKVTQSSRYLVKRTGEKVFLECVQDMDHENMFWYRQDPGLGLRLIYFSYDVKMKEKGDIPEGYSVSREKKERFSLILESASTNQTSMYLCASGGGRNTEAFFGQGTRLTVV.

As for this clone: Sequence at one end of the junction differs from germline and may be a read error. This chain links TRBV7-9 with TRBJ1-1; a weak D match, TRBD1 (5 bases). From germline, CDR1 is SEHNR and CDR2 FQNEAQ (reference sequence). The length of the CDR3 is 12 residues. DNA of the CDR3: TGTTCCAGCAGCTTAACAGGAACTGAAGCTTTCTTT. Translating gives CSSSLTGTEAFF. Filled out from reference TRBV7-9 and TRBJ1-1, the complete variable domain reads DTGVSQNPRHKITKRGQNVTFRCDPISEHNRLYWYRQTLGQGPEFLTYFQNEAQLEKSRLLSDRFSAERPKGSFSTLEIQRTEQGDSAMYLCSSSLTGTEAFFGQGTRLTVV.

This chain links TRBV12-5 with TRBJ2-7; D is unclear. V shed 3 bases and J shed 2 bases, with 2 bases lying between them. Germline CDR1 and CDR2: LGHNT and FRNRAP. This CDR3 contains 11 residues. The CDR3 DNA reads as TGTGCTAGTGGTTTCACCTACGAGCAGTACTTC. Residues: CASGFTYEQYF.

This clone is a singleton in its sample. The chain carries TRBV19 and TRBJ1-5; 11 bases align to TRBD1. The CDR3 has 16 residues. With 5 bases clipped from V and 5 bases from J, the junction kept 8 bases outside the gene matches. Germline V gene sequence: CDR1 LNHDA, CDR2 SQIVND (reference sequence). The CDR3 sequence is CASSVTPGQGDQPQHF. CDR3 nucleotides: TGTGCCAGTAGTGTGACTCCGGGACAGGGGGATCAGCCCCAGCATTTT.

The genes are TRBV6-4 and TRBJ2-7, with TRBD1 matching 11 bases. The CDR3 runs 15 residues. Germline CDR1 is MRHNA and CDR2 is SNTAGT. V lost 3 bases and J lost 0; bases outside the gene matches: 1. Here the CDR3 DNA reads TGTGCCAGCAGTGAAGGGACAGGGGGCTCCTACGAGCAGTACTTC. Its protein is CASSEGTGGSYEQYF.

CDR3 region: CAISEREGWSGNTIYF. CDR3 coding DNA: TGTGCCATCAGTGAGCGAGAGGGCTGGTCTGGAAACACCATATATTTT. The V call is TRBV10-3, the J call TRBJ1-3; unclear D gene. CDR1 is ENHRY and CDR2 is SYGVKD in the germline V gene. V shed 2 bases and J shed 1 base, with 12 bases lying between them. The CDR3 covers 16 residues.

In this sample, this clone turned up once. This chain connects TRBV6-5 to TRBJ1-2, with 8 positions matching TRBD1. CDR3 size: 14 residues. Per germline, CDR1 MNHEY and CDR2 SVGAGI. V trimming: 10 bases; J trimming: 3 bases; junction bases outside the gene matches: 10. CDR3 nucleotides: TGTGCCATCAGGGAGGGACAGGAACACTATGGCTACACCTTC. Its protein product is CAIREGQEHYGYTF.

This chain links TRBV6-1 with TRBJ1-6; D is unresolved. Trimming left V 6 bases short and J 7 bases short, with 7 bases between. The CDR3 sequence is 12 residues long. Germline CDR1 reads MNHNS; CDR2 reads SASEGT. The CDR3 DNA reads TGTGCCAGCAGACCTCAGAATTCACCCCTCCACTTT. It encodes CASRPQNSPLHF.

This clone was found once. The chain links TRBV6-5 to TRBJ2-6; no reliable D call. The CDR3 is 13 residues long. In germline, CDR1 is MNHEY, CDR2 SVGAGI. V was pared by 7 bases and J by 3 bases, with 7 bases between. CDR3 residues: CASNTVGANVLTF. The CDR3 DNA reads as TGTGCCAGCAACACAGTTGGGGCCAACGTCCTGACTTTC.

This clone was counted between two and nine times. The rearrangement joins TRBV7-9 to TRBJ1-1, with D maybe TRBD1 (5 bases). The V gene's germline CDR1 is SEHNR and CDR2 FQNEAQ (reference sequence). This CDR3 contains 14 residues. V was pared by 5 bases and J by 8 bases, with 18 bases between. This CDR3 is CASSPGGLWVEAFF. The CDR3 region has the DNA TGTGCCAGCAGCCCCGGGGGATTGTGGGTAGAAGCTTTCTTT.

This clone was detected a few times. The chain carries TRBV2 and TRBJ1-1; TRBD1 matches 9 bases. V lost 8 bases to trimming and J lost 5 bases; unmatched junction nucleotides: 6. The germline V gene has CDR1 SNHLY and CDR2 FYNNEI. There are 13 residues in the CDR3. CDR3: CASRTGEGTEAFF. The DNA for the CDR3 is TGTGCCAGCCGGACAGGGGAAGGGACTGAAGCTTTCTTT.